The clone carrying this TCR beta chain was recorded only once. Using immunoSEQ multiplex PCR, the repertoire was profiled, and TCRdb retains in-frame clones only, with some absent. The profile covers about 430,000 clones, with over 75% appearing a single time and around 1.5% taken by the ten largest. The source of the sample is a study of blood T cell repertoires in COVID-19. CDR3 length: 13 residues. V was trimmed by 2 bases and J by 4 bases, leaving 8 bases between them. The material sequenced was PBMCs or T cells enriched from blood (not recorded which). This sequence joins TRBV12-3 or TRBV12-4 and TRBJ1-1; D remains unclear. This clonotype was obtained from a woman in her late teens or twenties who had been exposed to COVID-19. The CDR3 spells CASSLSGPTEAFF. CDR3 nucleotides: TGTGCCAGCAGTTTATCGGGTCCCACTGAAGCTTTCTTT.